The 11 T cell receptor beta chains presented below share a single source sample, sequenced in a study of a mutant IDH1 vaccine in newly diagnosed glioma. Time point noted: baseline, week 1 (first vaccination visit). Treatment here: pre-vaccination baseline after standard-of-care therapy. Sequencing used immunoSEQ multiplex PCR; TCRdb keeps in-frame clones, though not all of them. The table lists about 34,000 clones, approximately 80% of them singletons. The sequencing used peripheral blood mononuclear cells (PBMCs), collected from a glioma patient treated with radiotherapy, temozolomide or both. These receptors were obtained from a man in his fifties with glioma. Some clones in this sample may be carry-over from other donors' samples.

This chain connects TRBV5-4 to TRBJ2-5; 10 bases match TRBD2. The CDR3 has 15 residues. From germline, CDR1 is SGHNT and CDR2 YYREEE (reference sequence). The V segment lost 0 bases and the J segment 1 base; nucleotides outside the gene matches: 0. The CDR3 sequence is CASSLVAGGQETQYF. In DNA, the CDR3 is TGTGCCAGCAGCTTGGTAGCGGGGGGCCAAGAGACCCAGTACTTC.

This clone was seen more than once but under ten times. The CDR3: CATSTRQMNTEAFF. As DNA, the CDR3 is TGTGCCACCAGCACCCGACAGATGAACACTGAAGCTTTCTTT. This sequence joins TRBV15 and TRBJ1-1; D may be TRBD1 (5 bases). The CDR3 has 14 amino acids. Germline V CDR1 and CDR2: LNHNV, YYDKDF (reference sequence). Trimming took off 4 bases at V and 0 bases at J, with 9 bases between the two ends. Full variable domain (rest looked up from reference TRBV15 and TRBJ1-1): DAMVIQNPRYQVTQFGKPVTLSCSQTLNHNVMYWYQQKSSQAPKLLFHYYDKDFNNEADTPDNFQSRRPNTSFCFLDIRSPGLGDTAMYLCATSTRQMNTEAFFGQGTRLTVV.

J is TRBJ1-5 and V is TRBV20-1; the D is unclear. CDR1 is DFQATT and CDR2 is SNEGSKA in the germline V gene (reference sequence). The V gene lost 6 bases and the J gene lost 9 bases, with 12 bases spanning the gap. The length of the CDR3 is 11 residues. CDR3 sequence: CSAAGSGPQHF. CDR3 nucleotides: TGCAGTGCCGCAGGTTCGGGGCCCCAGCATTTT.

CDR3 sequence: CASRPAGHLFTGELFF. CDR3 DNA sequence: TGTGCCAGCAGGCCCGCGGGACACCTATTCACCGGGGAGCTGTTTTTT. The chain recombines TRBV2 with TRBJ2-2; D tentatively reads TRBD1 or TRBD2 (6 bases each). CDR1 is SNHLY, CDR2 FYNNEI, per germline. The CDR3 sequence is 16 residues long. V lost 6 bases to trimming and J lost 4 bases, with 18 bases between them.

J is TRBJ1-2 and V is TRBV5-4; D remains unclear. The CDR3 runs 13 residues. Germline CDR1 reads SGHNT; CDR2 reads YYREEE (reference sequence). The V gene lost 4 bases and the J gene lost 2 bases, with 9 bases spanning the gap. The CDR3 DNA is TGTGCCAGCAGCCCTGCGACAAACTATGGCTACACCTTC. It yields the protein CASSPATNYGYTF. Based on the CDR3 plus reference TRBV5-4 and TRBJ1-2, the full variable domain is ETGVTQSPTHLIKTRGQQVTLRCSSQSGHNTVSWYQQALGQGPQFIFQYYREEENGRGNFPPRFSGLQFPNYSSELNVNALELDDSALYLCASSPATNYGYTFGSGTRLTVV.

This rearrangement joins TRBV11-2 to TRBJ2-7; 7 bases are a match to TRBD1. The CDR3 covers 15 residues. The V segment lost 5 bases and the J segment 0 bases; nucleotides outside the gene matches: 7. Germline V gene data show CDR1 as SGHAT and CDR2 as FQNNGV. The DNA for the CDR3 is TGTGCCAGCAGCCCCATCCGGGACAGCTCCTACGAGCAGTACTTC. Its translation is CASSPIRDSSYEQYF.

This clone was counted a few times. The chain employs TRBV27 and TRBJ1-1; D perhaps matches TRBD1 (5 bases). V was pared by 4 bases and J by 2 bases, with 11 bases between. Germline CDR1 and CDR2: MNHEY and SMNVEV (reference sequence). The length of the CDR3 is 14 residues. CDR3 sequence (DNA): TGTGCCAGCAGTTCGTCTGGGGGTAACACTGAAGCTTTCTTT. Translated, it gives CASSSSGGNTEAFF.

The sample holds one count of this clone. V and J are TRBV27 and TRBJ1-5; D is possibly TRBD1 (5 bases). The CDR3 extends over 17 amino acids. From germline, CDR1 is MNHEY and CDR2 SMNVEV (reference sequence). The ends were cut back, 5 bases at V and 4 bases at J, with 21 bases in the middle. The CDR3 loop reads CASSPPFSVGENQPQHF. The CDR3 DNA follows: TGTGCCAGCAGTCCACCATTCTCTGTAGGGGAGAATCAGCCCCAGCATTTT.

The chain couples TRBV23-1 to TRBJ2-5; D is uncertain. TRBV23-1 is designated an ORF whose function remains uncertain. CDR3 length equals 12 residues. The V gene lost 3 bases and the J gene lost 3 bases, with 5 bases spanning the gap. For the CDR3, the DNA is TGCGCCAGCAGTCATATAGAAGAGACCCAGTACTTC. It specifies CASSHIEETQYF.

CDR3 in amino acids: CASSLEGSYEQYF. The DNA of the CDR3 is TGTGCCAGCAGCTTGGAAGGATCCTACGAGCAGTACTTC. V gene TRBV5-4 combines with J gene TRBJ2-7; D call uncertain. Germline V gene lookup returns CDR1 SGHNT and CDR2 YYREEE (reference sequence). Trimming took off 0 bases at V and 1 base at J, with 5 bases between the two ends. This CDR3 comprises 13 residues.

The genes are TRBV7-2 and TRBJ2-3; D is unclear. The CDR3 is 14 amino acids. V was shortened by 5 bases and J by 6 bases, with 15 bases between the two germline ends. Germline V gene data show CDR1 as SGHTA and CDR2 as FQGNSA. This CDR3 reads CASSPDPVVDTQYF. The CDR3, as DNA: TGTGCCAGCAGCCCAGACCCGGTCGTGGATACGCAGTATTTT.